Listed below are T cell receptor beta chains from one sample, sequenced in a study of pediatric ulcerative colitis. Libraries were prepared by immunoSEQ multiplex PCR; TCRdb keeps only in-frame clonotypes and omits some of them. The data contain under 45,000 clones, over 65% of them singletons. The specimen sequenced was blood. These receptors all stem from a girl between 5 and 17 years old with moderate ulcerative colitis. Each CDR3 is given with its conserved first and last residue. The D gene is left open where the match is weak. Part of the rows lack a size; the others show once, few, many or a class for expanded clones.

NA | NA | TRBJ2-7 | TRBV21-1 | CASSKGGDYEQYF | TGTGCCAGCAGCAAGGGGGGCGATTACGAGCAGTACTTC
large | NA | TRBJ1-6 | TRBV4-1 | CASSQVFFLDNSPLHF | TGCGCCAGCAGCCAAGTATTTTTCCTCGATAATTCACCCCTCCACTTT
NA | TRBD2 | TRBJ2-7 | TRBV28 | CASSLASGSIGYEQYF | TGTGCCAGCAGTTTGGCGAGCGGGAGCATTGGCTACGAGCAGTACTTC
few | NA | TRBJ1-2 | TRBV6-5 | CASSRGMTGGYTF | TGTGCCAGCAGTAGGGGGATGACAGGTGGCTACACCTTC
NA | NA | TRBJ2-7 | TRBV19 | CASSTQRSGEQYF | TGTGCCAGTAGCACTCAAAGGTCGGGTGAGCAGTACTTC
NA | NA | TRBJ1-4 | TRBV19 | CASSIGPANEKLFF | TGTGCCAGTAGTATTGGCCCTGCTAATGAAAAACTGTTTTTT
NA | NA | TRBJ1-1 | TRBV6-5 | CASKNRLNTEAFF | TGTGCCAGCAAAAACAGGCTGAACACTGAAGCTTTCTTT
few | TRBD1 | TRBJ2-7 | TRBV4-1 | CASSQESLDRGSYEQYF | TGCGCCAGCAGCCAAGAATCTTTGGACAGGGGGTCCTACGAGCAGTACTTC
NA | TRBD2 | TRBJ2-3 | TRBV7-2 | CASSFAQAGNTDTQYF | TGTGCCAGCAGCTTCGCCCAAGCGGGGAACACAGATACGCAGTATTTT
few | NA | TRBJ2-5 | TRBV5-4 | CASSQEADAGARETQYF | TGCGCCAGCAGCCAAGAAGCGGACGCGGGGGCGCGAGAGACCCAGTACTTC
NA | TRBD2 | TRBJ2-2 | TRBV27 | CASSLSPGGTGELFF | TGTGCCAGCAGTTTAAGCCCGGGAGGCACCGGGGAGCTGTTTTTT
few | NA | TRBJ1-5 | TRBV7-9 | CASSLGGPEQPQHF | TGTGCCAGCAGCTTAGGTGGTCCGGAGCAGCCCCAGCATTTT
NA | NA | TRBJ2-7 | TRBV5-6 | CASSLVAEYEQYF | TGTGCCAGCAGCTTAGTAGCGGAATACGAGCAGTACTTC
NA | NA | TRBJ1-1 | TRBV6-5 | CASSYSAGVNTEAFF | TGTGCCAGCAGTTACTCGGCAGGAGTAAACACTGAAGCTTTCTTT
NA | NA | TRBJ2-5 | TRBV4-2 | CASSQGTKYQETQYF | TGTGCCAGCAGCCAAGGCACCAAGTACCAAGAGACCCAGTACTTC
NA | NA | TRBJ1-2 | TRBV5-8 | CASSTDRTVGETF | TGTGCCAGCAGCACTGACAGGACCGTGGGAGAGACCTTC
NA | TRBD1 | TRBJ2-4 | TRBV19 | CASSIARGRSKNIQYF | TGTGCCAGTAGTATAGCCAGGGGGCGTTCCAAAAACATTCAGTACTTC
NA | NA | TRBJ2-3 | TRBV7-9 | CASSLAVREETDTQYF | TGTGCCAGCAGCTTAGCCGTACGGGAAGAAACAGATACGCAGTATTTT
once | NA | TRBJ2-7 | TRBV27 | CASSFRGAFYEQYF | TGTGCCAGCAGTTTTCGGGGGGCTTTCTACGAGCAGTACTTC
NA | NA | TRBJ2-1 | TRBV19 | CASSMYGGNEQFF | TGTGCCAGTAGTATGTATGGCGGGAATGAGCAGTTCTTC
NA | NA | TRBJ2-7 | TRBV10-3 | CAIARGTPSYEQYF | TGTGCCATCGCCCGAGGGACGCCTTCCTACGAGCAGTACTTC
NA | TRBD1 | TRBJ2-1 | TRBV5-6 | CASSSYRTGNDNEQFF | TGTGCCAGCAGTTCGTACCGGACAGGGAATGACAATGAGCAGTTCTTC
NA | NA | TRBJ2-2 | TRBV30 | CAWSVAVGVTGELFF | TGTGCCTGGAGTGTGGCGGTCGGGGTAACCGGGGAGCTGTTTTTT
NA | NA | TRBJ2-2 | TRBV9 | CASSAPRVIGNTGELFF | TGTGCCAGCAGCGCCCCGAGGGTAATAGGGAACACCGGGGAGCTGTTTTTT
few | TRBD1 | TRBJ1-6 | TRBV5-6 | CASSGGTGDSYNSPLHF | TGTGCCAGCAGCGGCGGGACAGGGGACTCCTATAATTCACCCCTCCACTTT
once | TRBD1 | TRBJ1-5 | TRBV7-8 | CASSQTDWDSQYQPQHF | TGTGCCAGCAGCCAAACCGACTGGGACAGCCAATATCAGCCCCAGCATTTT
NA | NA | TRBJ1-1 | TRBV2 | CASKRDWVTEAFF | TGTGCCAGCAAAAGGGATTGGGTAACTGAAGCTTTCTTT
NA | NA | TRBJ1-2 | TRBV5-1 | CASSVDSPRGYTF | TGCGCCAGCAGCGTGGACAGTCCGCGGGGCTACACCTTC
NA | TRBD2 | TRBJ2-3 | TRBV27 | CASSFGGVLRLAGRDTQYF | TGTGCCAGCAGTTTTGGGGGGGTACTGCGACTAGCGGGGAGAGATACGCAGTATTTT
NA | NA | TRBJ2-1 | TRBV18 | CASSSRSNEQFF | TGTGCCAGCTCATCTCGATCGAATGAGCAGTTCTTC
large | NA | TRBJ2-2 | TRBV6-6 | CASSYSRLANTGELFF | TGTGCCAGCAGTTACTCGAGGCTAGCCAACACCGGGGAGCTGTTTTTT